The 29 T cell receptor beta chains given below trace back to one sample, sequenced in a study of shared clonotypes between healthy human individuals. Sequenced by immunoSEQ multiplex PCR; TCRdb stores in-frame clones only, minus some. The sample records about 1.1 million clones, approximately 77% being singletons. The sample was memory CD4+ T cells from PBMCs. Subset noted: CD45RA-negative fraction. These receptors all stem from a man aged 18 to 29 in good health. Some clones in this sample may be carry-over from other donors' samples.

This clone was seen only a few times. The chain uses TRBV6-1 and TRBJ1-5; possibly TRBD1 for D (5 bases). The length of the CDR3 is 15 residues. In germline, CDR1 is MNHNS, CDR2 SASEGT. The V end was cut by 4 bases, the J end by 6 bases, with 16 bases between. The CDR3 protein is CASSVFQGRGQPQHF. The DNA for the CDR3 is TGTGCCAGCAGTGTATTCCAGGGACGGGGTCAGCCCCAGCATTTT.

CDR3 coding DNA: TGTGCCAGCAGTTCACGACTAGCGGACACCTACAATGAGCAGTTCTTC. Protein product: CASSSRLADTYNEQFF. The J gene is TRBJ2-1, the V gene TRBV28; 9 nucleotides line up with TRBD2. The CDR3 is made up of 16 amino acids. Trimming at V came to 4 bases and at J to 2 bases, leaving 6 bases not matched to a gene. Germline V gives CDR1 MDHEN, CDR2 SYDVKM.

DNA for the CDR3: TGTGCCAGCAGGCCAGGGCAGTGGTCTGAAGCTTTCTTT. This translates into CASRPGQWSEAFF. The genes are TRBV6-5 and TRBJ1-1, with D perhaps matching TRBD1 (5 bases). The CDR3 covers 13 residues. The V and J ends lost 6 bases and 6 bases respectively, with 14 bases between them. Germline loops: CDR1 MNHEY, CDR2 SVGAGI.

V and J are TRBV5-1 and TRBJ1-1; D unresolved. Trimming took off 0 bases at V and 1 base at J, with 10 bases between the two ends. The CDR3 is made up of 15 amino acids. Germline V CDR1 and CDR2: SGHRS, YFSETQ. The CDR3 DNA sequence: TGCGCCAGCAGCTTGGATTTTCGGGAGAACACTGAAGCTTTCTTT. Protein product: CASSLDFRENTEAFF. The complete variable domain, with remaining parts taken from reference TRBV5-1 and TRBJ1-1, reads KAGVTQTPRYLIKTRGQQVTLSCSPISGHRSVSWYQQTPGQGLQFLFEYFSETQRNKGNFPGRFSGRQFSNSRSEMNVSTLELGDSALYLCASSLDFRENTEAFFGQGTRLTVV.

V and J are TRBV5-1 and TRBJ2-5; D gene unclear. The germline CDR1 and CDR2 sequences are SGHRS and YFSETQ. This CDR3 is 12 amino acids long. V lost 7 bases, J lost 2 bases, and 9 bases lay in between. CDR3 sequence: CASAVNQETQYF. In nucleotides, the CDR3 is TGCGCCAGCGCCGTGAATCAAGAGACCCAGTACTTC.

This sequence joins TRBV30 and TRBJ1-1, with 10 bases lining up with TRBD1. This CDR3 comprises 14 residues. CDR1 is GTSNPN, CDR2 SVGIG, per germline (reference sequence). The V gene end was trimmed by 2 bases and the J gene end by 4 bases; junction bases not matched to a gene: 4. The DNA of the CDR3 is TGTGCCTGGAGTCCCCGGACAGGGGGCACTGAAGCTTTCTTT. Protein sequence: CAWSPRTGGTEAFF.

About this clone: Other DNA sequences from this sample encode an identical CDR3 as well. The V and J genes are TRBV5-1 and TRBJ2-3; D unresolved. Trimming shortened V by 0 bases and J by 4 bases, and 3 bases separated the two germline ends. Germline V gene lookup returns CDR1 SGHRS and CDR2 YFSETQ. The CDR3 is 12 residues long. CDR3 nucleotides: TGCGCCAGCAGCTTGGTTTCAGATACGCAGTATTTT. Its translation is CASSLVSDTQYF.

This chain uses TRBV10-3 with TRBJ2-7; 9 bases fit TRBD2. V trimming: 6 bases; J trimming: 3 bases; junction bases outside the gene matches: 3. The CDR3 extends over 13 amino acids. The germline CDR1 and CDR2 sequences are ENHRY and SYGVKD. CDR3 bases: TGTGCCATCAGGGTAGCGGGAGTCTACGAGCAGTACTTC. This gives the protein CAIRVAGVYEQYF.

Only a few counts were recorded for this clone. This rearrangement joins TRBV7-9 to TRBJ2-5; D perhaps matches TRBD2 (5 bases). V dropped 7 bases and J dropped 3 bases, with 12 bases sitting between them. CDR1 SEHNR and CDR2 FQNEAQ come from the germline V gene (reference sequence). CDR3 size: 13 residues. The CDR3 loop is CASTSMEEETQYF. The CDR3 DNA is TGTGCCAGCACCTCCATGGAGGAAGAGACCCAGTACTTC.

The J gene is TRBJ2-5, the V gene TRBV7-3, with 9 positions matching TRBD2. The V and J ends lost 4 bases and 7 bases, in that order; junction bases with no gene match: 13. The CDR3 covers 16 residues. From germline, CDR1 is SGHTA and CDR2 FQGTGA. The CDR3: CASSSSSGTGGGTQYF. CDR3 nucleotide sequence: TGTGCCAGCAGCTCTTCTAGCGGGACCGGTGGAGGGACCCAGTACTTC.

This clone came up a few times. The rearrangement joins TRBV4-3 to TRBJ2-7, with TRBD1 matching over 7 bases. The V and J ends lost 4 bases and 5 bases, in that order; junction bases with no gene match: 17. The germline gives CDR1 LGHNA, CDR2 YSLEER. The CDR3 sequence is 17 residues long. CDR3 protein: CASSPSAGTALYHEQYF. The CDR3 coding sequence is TGCGCCAGCAGCCCATCCGCCGGGACAGCCCTTTACCACGAGCAGTACTTC.

This chain joins TRBV7-9 and TRBJ1-4, with D possibly being TRBD1 (5 bases). Trimming removed 5 bases from V and 7 bases from J, with 17 bases in between. The CDR3 contains 15 residues. Per germline, CDR1 SEHNR and CDR2 FQNEAQ (reference sequence). DNA of the CDR3: TGTGCCAGCAGCCCACCCCGAGCGAGGGGTGAAAAACTGTTTTTT. Its protein is CASSPPRARGEKLFF.

The count of this clone is one. The genes are TRBV11-2 and TRBJ2-7; possibly TRBD1 for D (6 bases). Trimming shortened V by 0 bases and J by 1 base, and 13 bases separated the two germline ends. From germline, CDR1 is SGHAT and CDR2 FQNNGV. The CDR3 length is 16 residues. Here the CDR3 DNA reads TGTGCCAGCAGCTTAGAAGGGGGACACCCTTCCTACGAGCAGTACTTC. Residues: CASSLEGGHPSYEQYF.

The rearrangement joins TRBV4-2 to TRBJ1-1; D possibly corresponds to TRBD1 (5 bases). The germline V gene has CDR1 LGHNA and CDR2 YNFKEQ. Between the trimmed V and J ends, which lost 4 bases and 2 bases, there was a span of 14 bases. This CDR3 region has 15 residues. The CDR3 reads CASSRDRTVNTEAFF. CDR3 coding DNA: TGTGCCAGCAGCCGGGACCGGACGGTCAACACTGAAGCTTTCTTT.

The chain joins TRBV5-1 to TRBJ2-3; 8 positions match TRBD2. The CDR3 consists of 16 residues. The junction had 9 bases not matched to a gene; V was cut back by 3 bases and J by 3 bases. Germline V gene sequence: CDR1 SGHRS, CDR2 YFSETQ. CDR3 sequence reads: CASSSLSGSGTDTQYF. The CDR3 DNA follows: TGCGCCAGCAGCTCCCTAAGCGGGAGCGGAACAGATACGCAGTATTTT.

This clone has only a few counts. The chain combines TRBV25-1 with TRBJ1-4, with 9 bases lining up with TRBD1. Germline V CDR1 and CDR2: MGHDK, SYGVNS. CDR3 length: 14 amino acids. Trimming at V came to 3 bases and at J to 8 bases, leaving 4 bases not matched to a gene. In nucleotides, the CDR3 is TGTGCCAGCAGTGAGGGACAGGGACGGGAAAAACTGTTTTTT. Protein product: CASSEGQGREKLFF.

This clone was counted ten times or more. The CDR3 DNA sequence: TGTGCCAGCAGCGTAGGTGACAGGGATAATGAAAAACTGTTTTTT. Its translation: CASSVGDRDNEKLFF. V usage is TRBV9 and J usage is TRBJ1-4, with 7 nucleotides matching TRBD1. Per germline, CDR1 SGDLS and CDR2 YYNGEE. The CDR3 is 15 residues long. J lost 4 bases, V lost 0 bases, and 3 bases had no gene match.

This chain uses TRBV5-6 with TRBJ2-2; the match to TRBD2 covers 12 bases. Germline V gene sequence: CDR1 SGHDT, CDR2 YYEEEE. V lost 3 bases and J lost 5; bases outside the gene matches: 5. The CDR3 is made up of 16 amino acids. The CDR3 coding sequence is TGTGCCAGCAGCTCTCTAGCGGGAGGGGAAACCGGGGAGCTGTTTTTT. It translates to CASSSLAGGETGELFF. Using reference TRBV5-6 and TRBJ2-2 for the parts outside the CDR3, the full variable domain is DAGVTQSPTHLIKTRGQQVTLRCSPKSGHDTVSWYQQALGQGPQFIFQYYEEEERQRGNFPDRFSGHQFPNYSSELNVNALLLGDSALYLCASSSLAGGETGELFFGEGSRLTVL.

The J gene is TRBJ1-4, the V gene TRBV4-3; TRBD1 might be the D (6 bases). There are 16 residues in the CDR3. Germline V CDR1 and CDR2: LGHNA, YSLEER. Trimming stripped 1 base from V and 7 bases from J, with 16 bases between. The CDR3 spells CASSQVSRQAGEKLFF. Written as DNA, the CDR3 is TGCGCCAGCAGCCAAGTTTCACGACAGGCGGGTGAAAAACTGTTTTTT.

CDR3: CAWSVLLGQGTYEQYF. CDR3 nucleotides: TGTGCCTGGAGTGTACTCTTGGGACAGGGGACCTACGAGCAGTACTTC. V is TRBV30 and J is TRBJ2-7, with 10 bases that match TRBD1. The junction had 7 bases not matched to a gene; V was cut back by 0 bases and J by 2 bases. Per germline, CDR1 GTSNPN and CDR2 SVGIG (reference sequence). This CDR3 comprises 16 residues.

Only one count was recorded for this clone. The J gene is TRBJ2-7, the V gene TRBV5-1, with 13 bases fitting TRBD2. Germline V gene sequence: CDR1 SGHRS, CDR2 YFSETQ. The V and J ends lost 4 bases and 5 bases, in that order; junction bases with no gene match: 12. The CDR3 is 17 residues long. As DNA, the CDR3 is TGCGCCAGCAGCACCAAACTAGCGGGAGGGACTCCTGACGAGCAGTACTTC. Its protein is CASSTKLAGGTPDEQYF. Filled out from reference TRBV5-1 and TRBJ2-7, the complete variable domain reads KAGVTQTPRYLIKTRGQQVTLSCSPISGHRSVSWYQQTPGQGLQFLFEYFSETQRNKGNFPGRFSGRQFSNSRSEMNVSTLELGDSALYLCASSTKLAGGTPDEQYFGPGTRLTVT.

The J gene is TRBJ2-7, the V gene TRBV28; no clear D gene. The germline gives CDR1 MDHEN, CDR2 SYDVKM. Trimming removed 5 bases at V and 3 bases at J, with 8 bases between. The CDR3 runs 12 residues. The CDR3 DNA reads as TGTGCCAGCAGTACAGACCGCTACGAGCAGTACTTC. Translated, it gives CASSTDRYEQYF.

The rearrangement links TRBV2 to TRBJ1-2; no clear D. The CDR3 length is 12 residues. In germline, CDR1 is SNHLY, CDR2 FYNNEI. The germline V and J ends were trimmed by 8 bases and 4 bases, with 11 bases remaining between them. For the CDR3, the DNA is TGTGCCAGCGGTAGGGAGAGCTATGGCTACACCTTC. This sequence encodes CASGRESYGYTF.

The V and J genes are TRBV28 and TRBJ2-5, with 10 bases aligning to TRBD1. V lost 0 bases, J lost 1 base, and 2 bases stayed unmatched. The CDR3 length is 16 residues. CDR1 is MDHEN and CDR2 is SYDVKM in the germline V gene. CDR3 in amino acids: CASSLWDRGFQETQYF. The CDR3 coding sequence is TGTGCCAGCAGTTTATGGGACAGGGGGTTCCAAGAGACCCAGTACTTC.

This rearrangement joins TRBV2 to TRBJ2-7, with 8 bases lining up with TRBD1. This CDR3 comprises 13 residues. V gave up 9 bases and J gave up 3 bases; unmatched junction bases: 7. Germline CDR1 and CDR2: SNHLY and FYNNEI. Here the CDR3 reads CASTGGYNYEQYF. In nucleotides, the CDR3 is TGTGCCAGTACAGGGGGTTATAACTACGAGCAGTACTTC.

This clone has more than one count but fewer than ten. The chain links TRBV5-1 to TRBJ2-7; tentatively, D is TRBD2 (6 bases). Trimming left V 4 bases short and J 0 bases short, with 14 bases between. Germline CDR1 is SGHRS and CDR2 is YFSETQ. The CDR3 extends over 15 amino acids. CDR3 amino acids: CASSLWAGRSYEQYF. In DNA, the CDR3 is TGCGCCAGCAGCCTCTGGGCGGGGCGCTCCTACGAGCAGTACTTC.

CDR3 sequence (DNA): TGTGCCAGCAGCCCGTTCGGATCGGGGTACCAAGAGACCCAGTACTTC. It codes for CASSPFGSGYQETQYF. The chain uses TRBV7-8 and TRBJ2-5, with D perhaps TRBD2 (5 bases). This CDR3 region has 16 residues. Trimming took off 5 bases at V and 0 bases at J, with 16 bases between the two ends. Germline CDR1 reads SGHVS; CDR2 reads FQNEAQ.

The chain couples TRBV13 to TRBJ2-7, with TRBD2 matching 10 bases. Looked up from germline, CDR1 is PRHDT and CDR2 is FYEKMQ (reference sequence). The trim removed 9 bases at V and 4 bases at J, leaving 12 bases unmatched. This CDR3 is 15 amino acids long. The CDR3 spells CARALSGRVRYEQYF. The CDR3 bases are TGTGCCAGGGCTCTGAGCGGGAGGGTTCGTTACGAGCAGTACTTC.

The chain uses TRBV6-4 and TRBJ2-7, with D possibly TRBD1 on 5 matching bases. The ends were cut back, 1 base at V and 2 bases at J, with 18 bases in the middle. CDR1 is MRHNA and CDR2 is SNTAGT in the germline V gene. This CDR3 has 17 amino acids. The CDR3 sequence: CASSDLRDSKVPYEQYF. In DNA form, the CDR3 reads TGTGCCAGCAGTGACTTGAGAGACAGCAAGGTACCCTACGAGCAGTACTTC.